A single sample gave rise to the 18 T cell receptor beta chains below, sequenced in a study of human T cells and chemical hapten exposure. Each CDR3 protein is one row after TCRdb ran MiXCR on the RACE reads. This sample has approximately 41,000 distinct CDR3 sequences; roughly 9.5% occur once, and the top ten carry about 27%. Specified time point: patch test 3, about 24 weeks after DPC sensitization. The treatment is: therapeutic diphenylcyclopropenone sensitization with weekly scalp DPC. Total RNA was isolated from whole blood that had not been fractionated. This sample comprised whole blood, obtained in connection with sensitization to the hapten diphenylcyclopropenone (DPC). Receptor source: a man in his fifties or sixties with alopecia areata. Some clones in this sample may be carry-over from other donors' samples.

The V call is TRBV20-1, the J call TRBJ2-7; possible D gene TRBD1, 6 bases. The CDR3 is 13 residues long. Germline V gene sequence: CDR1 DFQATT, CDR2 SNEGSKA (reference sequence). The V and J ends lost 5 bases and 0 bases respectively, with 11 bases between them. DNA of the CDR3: TGCAGTGCTCCGACAGGAATCTCCTACGAGCAGTACTTC. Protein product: CSAPTGISYEQYF.

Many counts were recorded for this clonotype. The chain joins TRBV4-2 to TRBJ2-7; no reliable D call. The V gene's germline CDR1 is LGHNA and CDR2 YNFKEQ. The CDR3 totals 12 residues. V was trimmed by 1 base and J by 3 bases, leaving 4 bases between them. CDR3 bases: TGTGCCAGCAGCCAAGTGGGCTACGAGCAGTACTTC. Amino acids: CASSQVGYEQYF.

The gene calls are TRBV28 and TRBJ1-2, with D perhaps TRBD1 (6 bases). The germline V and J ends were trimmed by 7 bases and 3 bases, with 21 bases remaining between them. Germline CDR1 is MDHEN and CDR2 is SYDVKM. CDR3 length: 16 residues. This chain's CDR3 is CASITSRGRLDYGYTF. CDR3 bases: TGTGCCAGCATCACATCCCGGGGGCGTTTGGACTATGGCTACACCTTC.

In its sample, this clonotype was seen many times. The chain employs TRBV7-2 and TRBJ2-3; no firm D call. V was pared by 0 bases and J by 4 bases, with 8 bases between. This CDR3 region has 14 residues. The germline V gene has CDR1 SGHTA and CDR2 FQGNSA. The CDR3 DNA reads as TGTGCCAGCAGCTTAGCGGTTGGGGCAGATACGCAGTATTTT. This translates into CASSLAVGADTQYF.

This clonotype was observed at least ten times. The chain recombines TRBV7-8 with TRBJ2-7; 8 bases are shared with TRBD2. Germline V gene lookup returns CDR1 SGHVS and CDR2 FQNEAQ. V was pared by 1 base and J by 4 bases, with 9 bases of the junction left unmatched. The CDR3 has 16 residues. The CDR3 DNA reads TGTGCCAGCAGCTTAGTCTGGAGCGGGAGCCTTTACGAGCAGTACTTC. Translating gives CASSLVWSGSLYEQYF.

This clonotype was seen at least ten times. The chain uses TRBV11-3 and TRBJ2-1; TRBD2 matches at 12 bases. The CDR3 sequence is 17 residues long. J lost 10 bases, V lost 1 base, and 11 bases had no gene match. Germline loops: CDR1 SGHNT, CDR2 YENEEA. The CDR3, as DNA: TGTGCCAGCAGCTTAGGCCGGTCTAGCGGGAGGGGTGAGGAGCAGTTCTTC. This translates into CASSLGRSSGRGEEQFF.

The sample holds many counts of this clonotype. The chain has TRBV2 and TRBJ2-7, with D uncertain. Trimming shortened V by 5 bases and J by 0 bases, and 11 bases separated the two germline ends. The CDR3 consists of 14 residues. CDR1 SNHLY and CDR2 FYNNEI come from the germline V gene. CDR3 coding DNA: TGTGCCAGCAGTCTTGTGGGTCCCTCCTACGAGCAGTACTTC. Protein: CASSLVGPSYEQYF.

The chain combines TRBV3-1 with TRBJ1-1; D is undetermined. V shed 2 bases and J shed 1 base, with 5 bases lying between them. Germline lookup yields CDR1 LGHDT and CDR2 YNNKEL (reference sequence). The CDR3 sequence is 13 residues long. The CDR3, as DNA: TGTGCCAGCAGCCAAAAGGGGAACACTGAAGCTTTCTTT. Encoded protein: CASSQKGNTEAFF.

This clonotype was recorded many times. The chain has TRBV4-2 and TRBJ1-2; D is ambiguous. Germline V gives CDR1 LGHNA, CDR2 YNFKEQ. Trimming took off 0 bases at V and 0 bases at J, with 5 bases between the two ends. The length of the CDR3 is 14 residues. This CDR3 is CASSQDSSNYGYTF. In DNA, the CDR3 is TGTGCCAGCAGCCAAGACAGCTCTAACTATGGCTACACCTTC.

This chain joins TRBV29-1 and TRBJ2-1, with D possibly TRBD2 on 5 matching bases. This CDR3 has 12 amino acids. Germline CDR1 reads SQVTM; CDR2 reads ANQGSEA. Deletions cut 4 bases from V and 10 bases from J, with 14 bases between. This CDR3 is CSVVPRGIEQFF. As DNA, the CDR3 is TGCAGCGTTGTCCCCCGGGGTATAGAGCAGTTCTTC.

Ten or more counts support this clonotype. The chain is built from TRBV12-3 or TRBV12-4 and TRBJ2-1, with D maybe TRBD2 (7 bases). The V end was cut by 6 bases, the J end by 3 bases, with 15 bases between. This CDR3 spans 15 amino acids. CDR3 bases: TGTGCCAGCAGACCGGGGGGCGAGGGCTACAATGAGCAGTTCTTC. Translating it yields CASRPGGEGYNEQFF.

CDR3: CAISEAPPGTSGPQETQYF. CDR3 nucleotide sequence: TGTGCCATCAGTGAGGCACCTCCGGGGACTAGCGGGCCGCAAGAGACCCAGTACTTC. The gene calls are TRBV10-3 and TRBJ2-5; 12 bases line up with TRBD2. The trim removed 2 bases at V and 2 bases at J, leaving 12 bases unmatched. CDR1 is ENHRY, CDR2 SYGVKD, per germline. The CDR3 is 19 amino acids.

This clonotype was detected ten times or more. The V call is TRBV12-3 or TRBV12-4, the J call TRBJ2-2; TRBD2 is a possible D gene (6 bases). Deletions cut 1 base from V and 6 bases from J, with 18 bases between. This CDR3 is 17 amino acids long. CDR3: CASSLGMGAGRAGELFF. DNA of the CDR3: TGTGCCAGCAGTTTAGGGATGGGCGCGGGAAGGGCCGGGGAGCTGTTTTTT.

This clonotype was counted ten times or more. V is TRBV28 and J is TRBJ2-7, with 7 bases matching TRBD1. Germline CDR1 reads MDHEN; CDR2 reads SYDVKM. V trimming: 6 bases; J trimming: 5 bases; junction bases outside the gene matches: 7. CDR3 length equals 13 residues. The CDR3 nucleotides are TGTGCCAGCAGCCGTTCCGGGACAGACGAGCAGTACTTC. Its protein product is CASSRSGTDEQYF.

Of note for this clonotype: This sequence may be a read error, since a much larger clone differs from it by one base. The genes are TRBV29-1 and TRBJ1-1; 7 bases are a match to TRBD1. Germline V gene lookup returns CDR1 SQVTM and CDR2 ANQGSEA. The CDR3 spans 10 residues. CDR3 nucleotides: TGCAGGGTTGGGGACAGTGAAGCTTTCTTT. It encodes CRVGDSEAFF.

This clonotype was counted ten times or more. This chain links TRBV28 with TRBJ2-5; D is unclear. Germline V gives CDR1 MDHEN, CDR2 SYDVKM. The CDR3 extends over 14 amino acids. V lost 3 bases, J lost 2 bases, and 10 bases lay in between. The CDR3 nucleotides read TGTGCCAGCAGTTTTCTGTCCAGACAAGAGACCCAGTACTTC. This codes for CASSFLSRQETQYF.

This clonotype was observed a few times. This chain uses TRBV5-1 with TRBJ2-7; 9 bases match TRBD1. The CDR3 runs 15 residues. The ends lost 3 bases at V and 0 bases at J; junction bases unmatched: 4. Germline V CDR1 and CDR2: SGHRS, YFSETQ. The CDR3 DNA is TGCGCCAGCAGCTGGGGACAGGGATCCTCCTACGAGCAGTACTTC. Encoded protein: CASSWGQGSSYEQYF.

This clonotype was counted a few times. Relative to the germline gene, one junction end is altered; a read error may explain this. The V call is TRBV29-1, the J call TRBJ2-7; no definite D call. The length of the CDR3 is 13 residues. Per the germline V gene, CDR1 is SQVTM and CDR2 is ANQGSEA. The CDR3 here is CSVGRTDPYEQYF. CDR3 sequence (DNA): TGCAGCGTTGGGCGAACGGACCCCTACGAGCAGTACTTT.